A single sample is the source of the 21 T cell receptor beta chains below, sequenced in a study of T cells in Graves' hyperthyroidism and ophthalmopathy. The TCR beta CDR3 regions underwent amplification using RNA transcripts as the source. The HTBI primer set drove a first-round RT-PCR of the TCR CDR3. MiXCR, run by TCRdb on the multiplex PCR reads, gives a single entry per CDR3 protein. The repertoire includes fewer than 300,000 distinct CDR3 sequences, 15% of them detected once, and under 35% sits in the top ten. Sequences were obtained from blood. These receptors were obtained from a woman between 45 and 65 years old with Graves' hyperthyroidism that later progressed to Graves' ophthalmopathy.

This clonotype was picked up many times. The rearrangement uses TRBV18 and TRBJ2-1; unclear D gene. In germline, CDR1 is KGHSH, CDR2 LQKENI. The V end lost 4 bases, the J end lost 6 bases, and 10 bases lay between the germline ends. The CDR3 is made up of 13 amino acids. CDR3 protein: CASSLYPLNEQFF. For the CDR3, the DNA is TGTGCCAGCTCACTATACCCCCTCAATGAGCAGTTCTTC.

The J gene is TRBJ1-2, the V gene TRBV28; D might be TRBD1 (6 bases). V lost 3 bases and J 8 bases, leaving 16 bases between the germline ends. This CDR3 has 14 amino acids. The germline V gene has CDR1 MDHEN and CDR2 SYDVKM. The chain's CDR3 is CASSFKYRAEGYTF. CDR3 bases: TGTGCCAGCAGTTTTAAATACAGGGCGGAGGGCTACACCTTC.

V gene TRBV9 combines with J gene TRBJ2-7; D gene uncertain. The germline V gene has CDR1 SGDLS and CDR2 YYNGEE. V was pared by 4 bases and J by 9 bases, with 17 bases between. The CDR3 runs to 13 residues. CDR3 DNA sequence: TGTGCCAGCAGCCCCGGGTTAACGCCCGGGCAGTACTTC. Its protein is CASSPGLTPGQYF.

There are many counts of this clonotype. The chain links TRBV5-1 to TRBJ2-1, with TRBD1 matching 8 bases. The J segment lost 12 bases and the V segment lost 3 bases, leaving 14 bases of the junction unmatched. There are 15 residues in the CDR3. Germline CDR1 is SGHRS and CDR2 is YFSETQ. The CDR3 DNA sequence: TGCGCCAGCAGCTCCCCCGACAGGGGTGGGATGCGGCAGTTCTTC. It yields the protein CASSSPDRGGMRQFF.

This clonotype has a handful of counts. The chain combines TRBV7-3 with TRBJ2-7; 7 nucleotides line up with TRBD2. The CDR3 is 15 amino acids. Germline CDR1 and CDR2: SGHTA and FQGTGA. The V gene end was trimmed by 5 bases and the J gene end by 5 bases; junction bases not matched to a gene: 12. The DNA for the CDR3 is TGTGCCAGCAGCCCGAAATGGGGGGGTCTCGACGAGCAGTACTTC. This codes for CASSPKWGGLDEQYF.

Of note for this clonotype: A read error may be the cause here, since a much bigger clone is one base away. This chain connects TRBV29-1 to TRBJ2-7; 9 nucleotides align to TRBD2. The CDR3 sequence is 15 residues long. V lost 7 bases to trimming and J lost 7 bases; unmatched junction nucleotides: 17. The germline gives CDR1 SQVTM, CDR2 ANQGSEA. This CDR3 is CSAGTSRRWLGEQYF. The CDR3 DNA follows: TGCAGCGCCGGGACTAGCAGGAGGTGGTTAGGGGAGCAGTACTTC.

In its sample, this clonotype was seen many times. The V call is TRBV6-2 or TRBV6-3, the J call TRBJ2-2; TRBD2 matches 16 bases. CDR3 length: 17 residues. The V segment lost 6 bases and the J segment 2 bases; nucleotides outside the gene matches: 3. Germline CDR1 is MNHEY and CDR2 is SVGEGT. The CDR3 DNA sequence: TGTGCCAGCAGAGGGACTAGCGGGAGGGCCAACACCGGGGAGCTGTTTTTT. Translating gives CASRGTSGRANTGELFF.

This clonotype was counted ten times or more. This chain links TRBV27 with TRBJ1-2; possible D gene TRBD1, 5 bases. Trimming took 2 bases from V and 2 from J, leaving 15 bases between them. There are 16 residues in the CDR3. The germline CDR1 and CDR2 sequences are MNHEY and SMNVEV (reference sequence). CDR3 nucleotide sequence: TGTGCCAGCAGTTTAAGGGGAGGTTTAGGGAACTATGGCTACACCTTC. It specifies CASSLRGGLGNYGYTF.

The sample holds a few counts of this clonotype. The chain links TRBV6-1 to TRBJ1-3, with 9 bases identical to TRBD1. The V segment lost 2 bases and the J segment 7 bases; nucleotides outside the gene matches: 6. There are 15 residues in the CDR3. Looked up from germline, CDR1 is MNHNS and CDR2 is SASEGT. As DNA, the CDR3 is TGTGCCAGCAGTGAATTCAGACAGGGGGGGAACACCATATATTTT. Encoded protein: CASSEFRQGGNTIYF.

This clonotype was found many times. The rearrangement joins TRBV6-1 to TRBJ2-7; a possible D gene is TRBD1 (6 bases). CDR1 and CDR2 (germline): MNHNS, SASEGT. V gave up 3 bases and J gave up 0 bases, with 6 bases separating them. The CDR3 consists of 13 residues. CDR3 nucleotides: TGTGCCAGCAGTGAGGGGGCCTCCTACGAGCAGTACTTC. Translation gives CASSEGASYEQYF.

This clonotype was seen at least ten times. CDR3 nucleotide sequence: TGTGCCAGCGGGCAGCCGAACACTGAAGCTTTCTTT. Amino acids: CASGQPNTEAFF. This chain links TRBV5-8 with TRBJ1-1; D not certain. The germline gives CDR1 SGHTS, CDR2 YDEGEE. V shed 7 bases and J shed 1 base, with 8 bases lying between them. The CDR3 sequence is 12 residues long.

The chain uses TRBV11-3 and TRBJ2-1, with D tentatively TRBD2 (5 bases). The CDR3 extends over 15 amino acids. Germline lookup yields CDR1 SGHNT and CDR2 YENEEA. With 1 base removed from V and 4 bases from J, the gap between germline ends came to 11 bases. The CDR3 nucleotides are TGTGCCAGCAGCTTAGGAGGGCCTTCATACAATGAGCAGTTCTTC. Amino acids: CASSLGGPSYNEQFF.

A few counts support this clonotype. J is TRBJ2-3 and V is TRBV19; D possibly corresponds to TRBD2 (5 bases). Trimming stripped 3 bases from V and 8 bases from J, with 12 bases between. CDR3 length equals 13 residues. Germline CDR1 is LNHDA and CDR2 is SQIVND (reference sequence). The CDR3 sequence is CASSIPGEGTQYF. The CDR3 DNA sequence: TGTGCCAGTAGTATCCCCGGAGAGGGTACGCAGTATTTT. Full variable domain (rest looked up from reference TRBV19 and TRBJ2-3): DGGITQSPKYLFRKEGQNVTLSCEQNLNHDAMYWYRQDPGQGLRLIYYSQIVNDFQKGDIAEGYSVSREKKESFPLTVTSAQKNPTAFYLCASSIPGEGTQYFGPGTRLTVL.

The chain combines TRBV7-9 with TRBJ1-1, with no clear D. From germline, CDR1 is SEHNR and CDR2 FQNEAQ (reference sequence). This CDR3 has 14 amino acids. The germline V and J ends were trimmed by 5 bases and 2 bases, with 12 bases remaining between them. The CDR3 DNA follows: TGTGCCAGCAGCCGGGCGGAGAGTAACACTGAAGCTTTCTTT. Translation gives CASSRAESNTEAFF.

This clonotype has a handful of counts. The genes are TRBV20-1 and TRBJ1-2, with D maybe TRBD1 (6 bases). This CDR3 is 13 amino acids long. Trimming shortened V by 1 base and J by 8 bases, and 14 bases separated the two germline ends. The V gene's germline CDR1 is DFQATT and CDR2 SNEGSKA (reference sequence). CDR3 sequence: CSARVRGGGGYTF. The CDR3, as DNA: TGCAGTGCTAGAGTCAGGGGTGGCGGAGGCTACACCTTC.

This clonotype was seen ten or more times. The rearrangement uses TRBV12-3 or TRBV12-4 and TRBJ1-5; TRBD1 might be the D (5 bases). The CDR3 sequence is 15 residues long. The V end lost 2 bases, the J end lost 4 bases, and 12 bases lay between the germline ends. The CDR3 loop is CASSLRQAGNQPQHF. CDR3 in DNA: TGTGCCAGCAGTTTAAGGCAGGCAGGGAATCAGCCCCAGCATTTT.

This clonotype appeared many times. The chain carries TRBV29-1 and TRBJ1-5, with TRBD1 matching over 7 bases. V dropped 4 bases and J dropped 6; count of bases not matched to a gene: 15. The CDR3 has 16 amino acids. Germline V gene lookup returns CDR1 SQVTM and CDR2 ANQGSEA. Written as DNA, the CDR3 is TGCAGCGTTGTATCCCAGGCAGGAGGGGGCACTCAGCCCCAGCATTTT. This gives the protein CSVVSQAGGGTQPQHF.

This clonotype has ten or more counts. J is TRBJ1-2 and V is TRBV20-1; perhaps TRBD1 as D (6 bases). The CDR3 has 13 residues. Germline CDR1 is DFQATT and CDR2 is SNEGSKA (reference sequence). The V end lost 6 bases, the J end lost 4 bases, and 15 bases lay between the germline ends. The CDR3 protein is CSAERGGLYGYTF. Here the CDR3 DNA reads TGCAGTGCCGAGCGCGGGGGCCTCTATGGCTACACCTTC.

The V and J genes are TRBV19 and TRBJ2-1; TRBD1 agrees at 8 bases. This CDR3 has 15 residues. The germline CDR1 and CDR2 sequences are LNHDA and SQIVND (reference sequence). Losses at the gene ends were 4 bases for V and 9 bases for J; bases not matched to a gene: 11. CDR3 residues: CASSRYRGAGVEQFF. CDR3 DNA: TGTGCCAGTAGTAGATACAGGGGGGCCGGAGTTGAGCAGTTCTTC.

At least ten counts were recorded for this clonotype. The chain is built from TRBV7-2 and TRBJ2-1; D assignment may be TRBD1 or TRBD2 (5 bases each). Germline V gene sequence: CDR1 SGHTA, CDR2 FQGNSA. The ends were cut back, 5 bases at V and 7 bases at J, with 21 bases in the middle. This CDR3 is 16 amino acids long. CDR3 nucleotide sequence: TGTGCCAGCAGCCTGCCCTTTTCAGGGAGTGGTAATGAGCAGTTCTTC. This codes for CASSLPFSGSGNEQFF.

In this sample, this clonotype turned up many times. The chain combines TRBV7-2 with TRBJ1-5; possible D gene TRBD1, 5 bases. The CDR3 has 15 residues. The V gene's germline CDR1 is SGHTA and CDR2 FQGNSA. Trimming took 1 base from V and 6 from J, leaving 13 bases between them. The CDR3 reads CASSLESRQGQPQHF. As DNA, the CDR3 is TGTGCCAGCAGCTTAGAGTCAAGGCAGGGTCAGCCCCAGCATTTT.